This is a list of T cell receptor beta chains from one sample in a study of shared clonotypes between healthy human individuals. Only in-frame clones appear in the TCRdb table, and some are missing; sequencing was by immunoSEQ multiplex PCR. The table records 600,000 to 750,000 clones, about 78% of them present only once. The sequenced sample was memory CD4+ T cells sorted from blood. The receptors stem from a woman aged 25 to 39 in good health. The CDR3 runs from the conserved cysteine through the conserved F or W. Each record gives: J gene, CDR3 length, D gene, V gene, clone size, CDR3 DNA, CDR3 protein. A D gene is named only where the DNA matches it firmly. Clone size is not always given. Where it is, it says once, few, many or a class for expanded clones.

TRBJ1-2 | 9 | . | TRBV5-1 | . | TGCGCCAGCGAATATGGCTACACCTTC | CASEYGYTF
TRBJ2-7 | 15 | . | TRBV5-6 | . | TGTGCCAGCAGCGACCTAGGGCGGAGCTCCTACGAGCAGTACTTC | CASSDLGRSSYEQYF
TRBJ1-5 | 17 | TRBD1 | TRBV30 | . | TGTGCCTGGAGTAATAACAGGGGAGGAAGGTTCAATCAGCCCCAGCATTTT | CAWSNNRGGRFNQPQHF
TRBJ2-7 | 11 | . | TRBV5-6 | . | TGTGCCAGCAGCCTTGCCTACGAGCAGTACTTC | CASSLAYEQYF
TRBJ1-1 | 15 | TRBD1 | TRBV28 | . | TGTGCCAGCAGTGGTCCGGGACAGCAGAACACTGAAGCTTTCTTT | CASSGPGQQNTEAFF
TRBJ1-5 | 15 | . | TRBV27 | . | TGTGCCAGCAGCCCCATCTTGGTGAGCAATCAGCCCCAGCATTTT | CASSPILVSNQPQHF
TRBJ2-7 | 18 | TRBD2 | TRBV5-5 | many | TGTGCCAGCAGCGCGGGACTAGCGGGGGACGGCGTCTCCTACGAGCAGTACTTC | CASSAGLAGDGVSYEQYF
TRBJ2-7 | 14 | . | TRBV5-1 | . | TGCGCCAGCAGCTTGGCACGGGGTGCCTACGAGCAGTACTTC | CASSLARGAYEQYF
TRBJ2-1 | 15 | TRBD2 | TRBV7-3 | once | TGTGCCAGCAGCCCTAGCGGGAGCTCCTACAATGAGCAGTTCTTC | CASSPSGSSYNEQFF
TRBJ2-1 | 13 | . | TRBV2 | . | TGTGCCAGCAGCCCCTTACGGAACCATGAGCAGTTCTTC | CASSPLRNHEQFF
TRBJ2-3 | 16 | TRBD1 | TRBV5-1 | . | TGCGCCAGCAGCATAGACAGGGGCTCTAGCACAGATACGCAGTATTTT | CASSIDRGSSTDTQYF
TRBJ2-4 | 15 | . | TRBV19 | . | TGTGCCAGTAGTATACAGGGACTAGCCAAAAACATTCAGTACTTC | CASSIQGLAKNIQYF
TRBJ1-2 | 16 | . | TRBV4-1 | . | TGCGCCAGCAGCCAAGGGCTTGGCGGGACTAACTATGGCTACACCTTC | CASSQGLGGTNYGYTF
TRBJ2-2 | 14 | . | TRBV27 | once | TGTGCCAGCAGTTTAGCGGGGCACGCCGGGGAGCTGTTTTTT | CASSLAGHAGELFF
TRBJ1-5 | 12 | . | TRBV28 | few | TGTGCCAGCAGTTTTGTTGGACAGCCCCAGCATTTT | CASSFVGQPQHF
TRBJ1-2 | 16 | TRBD1 | TRBV11-2 | . | TGTGCCAGCAGCGGGCGACAGGGGAACCTGAACTATGGCTACACCTTC | CASSGRQGNLNYGYTF
TRBJ2-5 | 13 | . | TRBV30 | few | TGTGCCTGGAGTGTACTGGGGGGAGAGACCCAGTACTTC | CAWSVLGGETQYF
TRBJ2-7 | 16 | . | TRBV25-1 | once | TGTGCCAGCAGTCAGGACTCAAAACCGGAGGGCTACGAGCAGTACTTC | CASSQDSKPEGYEQYF
TRBJ2-7 | 15 | TRBD1 | TRBV28 | . | TGTGCCAGCAGCCCTGTCGACCGGGACAGCTACGAGCAGTACTTC | CASSPVDRDSYEQYF
TRBJ1-5 | 13 | . | TRBV2 | . | TGTGCCAGCGTCCAGACCCGCAATCAGCCCCAGCATTTT | CASVQTRNQPQHF
TRBJ1-1 | 12 | TRBD1 | TRBV5-4 | . | TGTGCCAGCAGTCCGGACAGGGATGAAGCTTTCTTT | CASSPDRDEAFF
TRBJ2-7 | 17 | . | TRBV10-3 | few | TGTGCCATCGGTCTTGGCCTCAGAAGGGACTCCCCTGACGAGCAGTACTTC | CAIGLGLRRDSPDEQYF
TRBJ1-1 | 12 | . | TRBV28 | . | TGTGCCAGCAGTTACACGAACACTGAAGCTTTCTTT | CASSYTNTEAFF
TRBJ2-5 | 13 | . | TRBV18 | . | TGTGCCAGCTCACCGCAGGGCCAAGAGACCCAGTACTTC | CASSPQGQETQYF
TRBJ2-2 | 15 | . | TRBV11-3 | . | TGTGCCAGCAGCTTAGATCGGTCCCCCCTCGGGGAGCTGTTTTTT | CASSLDRSPLGELFF
TRBJ1-2 | 12 | TRBD1 | TRBV10-2 | . | TGCGCCAGCAGTGAAGGGGGCGTAGGCTACACCTTC | CASSEGGVGYTF
TRBJ1-3 | 17 | TRBD1 | TRBV19 | . | TGTGCCAGTACCGACCCCCGGACAGGGGGCGTGGGAAACACCATATATTTT | CASTDPRTGGVGNTIYF
TRBJ2-1 | 17 | . | TRBV15 | . | TGTGCCACCAGCACCGGGGCGAGTAGCGGAGCCTACAATGAGCAGTTCTTC | CATSTGASSGAYNEQFF
TRBJ1-1 | 15 | TRBD1 | TRBV7-9 | . | TGTGCCAGCAGCCCCCGACAGGGGATGGGCACTGAAGCTTTCTTT | CASSPRQGMGTEAFF
TRBJ2-5 | 14 | . | TRBV28 | . | TGTGCCAGCGGAACCGGGGGTAGACAAGAGACCCAGTACTTC | CASGTGGRQETQYF
TRBJ2-5 | 16 | TRBD2 | TRBV5-1 | . | TGCGCCAGCAGCACAGGACTAGCGGGAGGTAAAGAGACCCAGTACTTC | CASSTGLAGGKETQYF
TRBJ1-5 | 15 | TRBD1 | TRBV4-1 | . | TGCGCCAGCAGGTCTCAGGGGGGCAGCAATCAGCCCCAGCATTTT | CASRSQGGSNQPQHF
TRBJ2-2 | 16 | TRBD2 | TRBV5-1 | few | TGCGCCAGCAGCTTGGGGACTAGTTCGAACACCGGGGAGCTGTTTTTT | CASSLGTSSNTGELFF
TRBJ2-7 | 17 | . | TRBV21-1 | . | TGTGCCAGCAGCAAATCCCGTCGGACTAGCGGGAAACACGAGCAGTACTTC | CASSKSRRTSGKHEQYF
TRBJ2-6 | 15 | . | TRBV7-2 | once | TGTGCCAGCAGCTTCGGCGGCTCTGGGGCCAACGTCCTGACTTTC | CASSFGGSGANVLTF
TRBJ1-5 | 15 | TRBD1 | TRBV19 | . | TGTGCCAGTAGTTTAGCGACAGGGACATATCAGCCCCAGCATTTT | CASSLATGTYQPQHF
TRBJ1-4 | 15 | . | TRBV18 | once | TGTGCCAGCTCCCTCGAGATTGCAACTAATGAAAAACTGTTTTTT | CASSLEIATNEKLFF
TRBJ2-7 | 14 | TRBD1 | TRBV5-1 | . | TGCGCCAGCAGCTTTTCGGGACAGGGCTACGAGCAGTACTTC | CASSFSGQGYEQYF
TRBJ1-2 | 14 | TRBD1 | TRBV4-1 | . | TGCGCCAGCAGCCAACCGACAGGGAACTATGGCTACACCTTC | CASSQPTGNYGYTF
TRBJ1-1 | 14 | TRBD1 | TRBV18 | . | TGTGCCAGCTCACCACAGGGGGCAATAGCTGAAGCTTTCTTT | CASSPQGAIAEAFF
TRBJ2-7 | 11 | . | TRBV30 | . | TGTGCCTGGAGTGTAGGAGGGGAGCAGTACTTC | CAWSVGGEQYF
TRBJ2-7 | 14 | . | TRBV9 | . | TGTGCCAGCAGCGTAGCTATAGTCCTTTACGAGCAGTACTTC | CASSVAIVLYEQYF
TRBJ1-3 | 14 | . | TRBV10-3 | . | TGTGCCATCAGTGAAGGTTTTTCTGGAAACACCATATATTTT | CAISEGFSGNTIYF
TRBJ2-4 | 15 | . | TRBV5-4 | . | TGTGCCAGCAGCCCGGCAGGGTGGGGTACGGCCATTCAGTACTTC | CASSPAGWGTAIQYF
TRBJ2-6 | 17 | . | TRBV18 | . | TGTGCCAGCTCACCGATGGGAAGCTCCCACGGGGCCAACGTCCTGACTTTC | CASSPMGSSHGANVLTF
TRBJ2-1 | 14 | . | TRBV11-3 | . | TGTGCCAGCAGCTTCGGCCTAGCGACAGATGAGCAGTTCTTC | CASSFGLATDEQFF